This T cell receptor (beta chain) was documented in a study of cytomegalovirus exposure and HLA in healthy donors. In the PCR, 60 Vbeta and 13 Jbeta primers were used. Assay: immunoSEQ multiplex PCR; the TCRdb copy retains only in-frame clones and omits some. The sample yields around 130,000 clones, around 80% seen once. The V gene end was trimmed by 5 bases and the J gene end by 6 bases; junction bases not matched to a gene: 4. The CDR3 totals 15 residues. The germline V gene has CDR1 SGHVS and CDR2 FNYEAQ. The chain has TRBV7-6 and TRBJ2-3; 14 bases map to TRBD2. The sequence came from a boy aged 2 to 9 in good health and CMV-seronegative. Sequences were obtained from PBMCs. The CDR3 bases are TGTGCCAGCAGCCCGGGACTAGCGGGAGCCGATACGCAGTATTTT. Residues: CASSPGLAGADTQYF.